This TCR beta chain was sequenced during a study of tumor-infiltrating lymphocytes in primary liver carcinoma. Across the whole study: Tumor stage was T1-T3 N0M0, and tumor size was about 4.2 to 11 cm across. Study outcomes and limitations: A significantly higher top-250-clone fraction was recorded for tumors than for blood (p = 0.039).

Germline CDR1 reads SGHAT; CDR2 reads FQNNGV. This CDR3 is 15 amino acids long. A note on this clonotype: Its antigen is not known. One end of the junction does not line up with germline, which may come from a read error.

TCR beta cDNA was prepared out of roughly 0.45 ug total RNA by means of a constant-region primer. Modified slightly, ARM-PCR produced TCR beta libraries over three nested multiplex PCR rounds. In the first two PCR rounds, TRBV1-TRBV30 forward primers were paired with a C-beta reverse primer, and each round lasted approximately 10 cycles. TCRdb recomputed calls from the multiplex PCR reads with MiXCR, one row per CDR3 protein. The data hold 150,000 to 200,000 distinct CDR3 sequences, with approximately 86% observed a single time. From unsorted bulk tissue weighing about 20-32 mg, DNA and RNA were co-extracted. Enrolled patients were chronically infected with HBV and treatment-naive. Sampling of each tumor involved five separate regions.

This sequence originates from a man aged 35 to 55 with primary liver carcinoma and hepatitis B virus infection. Sequencing was done on a sample of tumor tissue from primary liver carcinoma. This chain uses TRBV11-2 with TRBJ1-1, with D unclear. The CDR3 loop is CASSLDRGPHGEDFF. The DNA for the CDR3 is TGTGCCAGCAGCTTAGATCGAGGCCCGCATGGTGAAGATTTCTTT.